This T cell receptor (beta chain) was identified in a study of T cells in Graves' hyperthyroidism and ophthalmopathy. Regions amplified from RNA transcripts were the TCR beta CDR3 regions. HTBI primers drove first-round RT-PCR of the TCR CDR3. Via MiXCR, TCRdb re-called the multiplex PCR reads, giving one row per CDR3 protein. The data hold some 510,000 distinct CDR3 sequences, with less than 25% observed a single time. This clonotype was counted at least ten times. Antigen specificity is unknown. Broader study findings: Stable hyperthyroidism was separated from ophthalmopathy by a model based on 13 V-J features.

The CDR3 has 15 residues. The V end lost 4 bases, the J end lost 2 bases, and 14 bases lay between the germline ends. The V call is TRBV12-3 or TRBV12-4, the J call TRBJ2-5; D is ambiguous. Sequencing was performed on blood. The receptor comes from a man younger than 35 with Graves' hyperthyroidism. The DNA of the CDR3 is TGTGCCAGCAGTTCTCCCAGTGACGGGCAAGAGACCCAGTACTTC. Translated, it gives CASSSPSDGQETQYF.